The 21 T cell receptor beta chains below come from one sample, sequenced in a study of graft-versus-host responses after intestinal transplantation. What these receptors recognize is not known. TCRdb keeps only in-frame clones here, not all; method: immunoSEQ multiplex PCR. Seen here are around 97,000 clones, more than 85% observed once, and the top ten hold 0.9% to 1.5%. Sequenced here: unstimulated CD8+ T cells sorted from spleen or lymph node cells, sampled before intestinal transplant. These receptors came from a human donor who received an intestinal transplant.

The V call is TRBV19, the J call TRBJ1-2; maybe TRBD1 (5 bases). Germline V gene sequence: CDR1 LNHDA, CDR2 SQIVND (reference sequence). The ends were cut back, 2 bases at V and 5 bases at J, with 12 bases in the middle. CDR3 length: 14 residues. CDR3 residues: CASSIYKGLYGYTF. The CDR3, as DNA: TGTGCCAGTAGTATATATAAGGGGCTTTATGGCTACACCTTC.

V is TRBV4-1 and J is TRBJ2-7; 9 bases map to TRBD1. The germline gives CDR1 MGHRA, CDR2 YSYEKL. Trimming cost V 4 bases and J 1 base; bases outside gene matches: 11. The CDR3 extends over 17 amino acids. CDR3: CASSPIGGTGNSYEQYF. The CDR3 region has the DNA TGCGCCAGCAGCCCTATAGGAGGGACAGGGAATTCCTACGAGCAGTACTTC.

J is TRBJ1-2 and V is TRBV13; D may be TRBD1 (6 bases). Between the trimmed V and J ends, which lost 5 bases and 7 bases, there was a span of 17 bases. The CDR3 is 14 amino acids. Germline CDR1 PRHDT, CDR2 FYEKMQ (reference sequence). The CDR3 loop reads CASSLITGPSGYTF. The CDR3 bases are TGTGCCAGCAGCCTAATAACAGGGCCGAGTGGCTACACCTTC.

The chain recombines TRBV6-6 with TRBJ2-5; 8 bases line up with TRBD2. The CDR3 extends over 15 amino acids. With 3 bases clipped from V and 4 bases from J, the junction kept 7 bases outside the gene matches. In germline, CDR1 is MNHNY, CDR2 SVGAGI (reference sequence). The CDR3 is CASSYIGLAGETQYF. CDR3 nucleotides: TGTGCCAGCAGTTATATCGGACTAGCAGGAGAGACCCAGTACTTC.

CDR3 loop: CASSYSLAGELFF. CDR3 sequence (DNA): TGTGCCAGCAGTTACTCTCTCGCCGGGGAGCTGTTTTTT. The chain carries TRBV6-6 and TRBJ2-2; D remains ambiguous. This CDR3 contains 13 residues. Trimming shortened V by 0 bases and J by 6 bases, and 5 bases separated the two germline ends. The germline gives CDR1 MNHNY, CDR2 SVGAGI (reference sequence).

This CDR3 is CASSREQGNTEAFF. The CDR3 DNA sequence: TGCGCCAGCAGCCGCGAACAGGGGAACACTGAAGCTTTCTTT. The chain uses TRBV5-1 and TRBJ1-1, with a tentative D call TRBD1 (6 bases). Trimming pared 4 bases from V and 1 base from J, leaving 11 bases between. Germline values: CDR1 SGHRS, CDR2 YFSETQ. This CDR3 spans 14 amino acids. The full variable domain, its missing parts supplied by reference TRBV5-1 and TRBJ1-1, is KAGVTQTPRYLIKTRGQQVTLSCSPISGHRSVSWYQQTPGQGLQFLFEYFSETQRNKGNFPGRFSGRQFSNSRSEMNVSTLELGDSALYLCASSREQGNTEAFFGQGTRLTVV.

This chain joins TRBV7-9 and TRBJ2-4, with D unclear. Germline CDR1 is SEHNR and CDR2 is FQNEAQ (reference sequence). There are 17 residues in the CDR3. V dropped 5 bases and J dropped 0 bases, with 17 bases sitting between them. In DNA, the CDR3 is TGTGCCAGCAGCCCCGAGGCGAGCATACTAGCCAAAAACATTCAGTACTTC. Protein sequence: CASSPEASILAKNIQYF.

The genes are TRBV25-1 and TRBJ1-1; D is undetermined. CDR3 length equals 11 residues. CDR1 is MGHDK, CDR2 SYGVNS, per germline. Trimming stripped 6 bases from V and 3 bases from J, with 5 bases between. CDR3 residues: CASRDHTEAFF. CDR3 in DNA: TGTGCCAGCAGGGATCACACTGAAGCTTTCTTT.

The gene calls are TRBV7-2 and TRBJ2-5; 9 positions agree with TRBD1. Trimming removed 0 bases from V and 5 bases from J; junction bases left unmatched: 1. This CDR3 has 14 amino acids. Germline V lookup: CDR1 SGHTA, CDR2 FQGNSA. The CDR3 region has the DNA TGTGCCAGCAGCTTAGCGGGGACAGGGGAGACCCAGTACTTC. Its translation: CASSLAGTGETQYF.

This sequence joins TRBV30 and TRBJ1-5; 9 bases fit TRBD1. In germline, CDR1 is GTSNPN, CDR2 SVGIG (reference sequence). This CDR3 has 14 residues. V was pared by 5 bases and J by 6 bases, with 8 bases of the junction left unmatched. The CDR3 region is CAWGPGQGFQPQHF. CDR3 DNA sequence: TGTGCCTGGGGGCCCGGACAGGGGTTTCAGCCCCAGCATTTT.

The rearrangement links TRBV27 to TRBJ1-1; the D is unclear. Trimming took 3 bases from V and 5 from J, leaving 13 bases between them. There are 14 residues in the CDR3. Germline values: CDR1 MNHEY, CDR2 SMNVEV (reference sequence). DNA of the CDR3: TGTGCCAGCAGTTTTTCGGGGTCCCGTACTGAAGCTTTCTTT. The encoded protein is CASSFSGSRTEAFF.

The rearrangement uses TRBV20-1 and TRBJ1-1; D is ambiguous. CDR1 is DFQATT and CDR2 is SNEGSKA in the germline V gene (reference sequence). V lost 5 bases to trimming and J lost 3 bases, with 7 bases between them. This CDR3 is 11 amino acids long. In DNA form, the CDR3 reads TGCAGTGCTGAACGGGACACTGAAGCTTTCTTT. This encodes CSAERDTEAFF.

The chain combines TRBV7-9 with TRBJ1-5, with unresolved D. The CDR3 consists of 13 residues. V was clipped by 2 bases and J by 7 bases, with 9 bases between them. Germline V lookup: CDR1 SEHNR, CDR2 FQNEAQ (reference sequence). CDR3 nucleotides: TGTGCCAGCAGCTTAAGGGAGGAACAGCCCCAGCATTTT. This codes for CASSLREEQPQHF.

In DNA, the CDR3 is TGTGCCAGCACTTCGAGAGACTCTGGAAACACCATATATTTT. Its translation is CASTSRDSGNTIYF. The V gene is TRBV11-1, the J gene TRBJ1-3; D is unresolved. V lost 7 bases and J 0 bases, leaving 10 bases between the germline ends. The CDR3 is made up of 14 amino acids. Germline CDR1 and CDR2: SGHAT and FQDESV (reference sequence). Filled out from reference TRBV11-1 and TRBJ1-3, the complete variable domain reads EAEVAQSPRYKITEKSQAVAFWCDPISGHATLYWYRQILGQGPELLVQFQDESVVDDSQLPKDRFSAERLKGVDSTLKIQPAELGDSAMYLCASTSRDSGNTIYFGEGSWLTVV.

The rearrangement uses TRBV27 and TRBJ2-5; D unresolved. CDR3 length: 15 amino acids. V lost 2 bases, J lost 5 bases, and 15 bases lay in between. CDR1 and CDR2 from the germline V gene are MNHEY and SMNVEV (reference sequence). The CDR3 loop reads CASSLLSAPPETQYF. The DNA of the CDR3 is TGTGCCAGCAGTTTACTCTCCGCACCCCCGGAGACCCAGTACTTC.

This chain uses TRBV4-1 with TRBJ1-1; D unresolved. CDR1 is MGHRA and CDR2 is YSYEKL in the germline V gene. Between the trimmed V and J ends, which lost 1 base and 3 bases, there was a span of 12 bases. CDR3 length equals 15 residues. The CDR3 spells CASSQAGPHYTEAFF. CDR3 DNA sequence: TGCGCCAGCAGCCAAGCTGGACCCCATTACACTGAAGCTTTCTTT.

This chain connects TRBV7-9 to TRBJ2-1, with D perhaps TRBD1 or TRBD2 (5 bases each). The CDR3 runs 13 residues. V was clipped by 10 bases and J by 2 bases, with 12 bases between them. CDR1 is SEHNR, CDR2 FQNEAQ, per germline (reference sequence). CDR3 protein: CAIRDVAYNEQFF. CDR3 DNA sequence: TGTGCCATCCGGGACGTCGCCTACAATGAGCAGTTCTTC.

The chain is built from TRBV5-1 and TRBJ1-2; D uncertain. V lost 2 bases and J lost 6, with 11 bases in between. The V gene's germline CDR1 is SGHRS and CDR2 YFSETQ. The length of the CDR3 is 13 residues. DNA of the CDR3: TGCGCCAGCAGCTTTGGTACTTACAATGGCTACACCTTC. Protein sequence: CASSFGTYNGYTF.

This CDR3 is CASSVGGFTEAFF. DNA for the CDR3: TGTGCCAGCAGCGTAGGAGGGTTTACTGAAGCTTTCTTT. The chain recombines TRBV9 with TRBJ1-1; D not resolved. Germline CDR1 and CDR2: SGDLS and YYNGEE. V gave up 0 bases and J gave up 5 bases, with 8 bases separating them. The CDR3 covers 13 residues.

This clone was recorded once. The sample has other DNA sequences that encode this CDR3 too. This chain links TRBV29-1 with TRBJ2-2; no definite D call. The CDR3 spans 11 residues. V gave up 3 bases and J gave up 3 bases, with 2 bases separating them. Germline values: CDR1 SQVTM, CDR2 ANQGSEA. This CDR3 reads CSVDYTGELFF. DNA of the CDR3: TGCAGCGTTGACTACACCGGGGAGCTGTTTTTT.

The rearrangement uses TRBV7-9 and TRBJ1-2; D is unresolved. The germline CDR1 and CDR2 sequences are SEHNR and FQNEAQ (reference sequence). This CDR3 contains 11 residues. The CDR3, as DNA: TGTGCAACCCAGTCGGACTATGGCTACACCTTC. Its protein is CATQSDYGYTF.